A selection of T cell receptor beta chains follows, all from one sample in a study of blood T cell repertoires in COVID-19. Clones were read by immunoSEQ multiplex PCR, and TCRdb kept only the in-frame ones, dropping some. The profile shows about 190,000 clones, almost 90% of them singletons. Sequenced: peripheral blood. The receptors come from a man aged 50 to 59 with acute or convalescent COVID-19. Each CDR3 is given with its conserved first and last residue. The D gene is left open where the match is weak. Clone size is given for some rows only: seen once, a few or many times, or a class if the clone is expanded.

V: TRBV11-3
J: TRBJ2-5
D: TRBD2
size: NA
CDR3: CASSAGLAVGETQYF
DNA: TGTGCCAGCAGCGCGGGACTAGCGGTTGGCGAGACCCAGTACTTC

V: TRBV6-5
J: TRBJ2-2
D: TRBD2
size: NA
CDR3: CASSYSMAGGPGELFF
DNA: TGTGCCAGCAGTTACTCGATGGCGGGGGGGCCCGGGGAGCTGTTTTTT

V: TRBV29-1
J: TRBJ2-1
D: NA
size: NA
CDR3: CSVAVNEQFF
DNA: TGCAGCGTTGCCGTCAATGAGCAGTTCTTC

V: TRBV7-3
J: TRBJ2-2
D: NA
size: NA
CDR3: CASSLNSPGTGELFF
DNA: TGTGCCAGCAGCCTGAACTCCCCAGGGACCGGGGAGCTGTTTTTT

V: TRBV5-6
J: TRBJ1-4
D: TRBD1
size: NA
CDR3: CASSMTGQEKLFF
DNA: TGTGCCAGCAGCATGACGGGACAGGAAAAACTGTTTTTT

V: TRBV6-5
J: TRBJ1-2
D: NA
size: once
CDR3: CASSYSQGYGYTF
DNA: TGTGCCAGCAGTTACTCTCAGGGCTATGGCTACACCTTC

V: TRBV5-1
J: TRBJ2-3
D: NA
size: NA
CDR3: CASSLAAGFAKGDTQYF
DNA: TGCGCCAGCAGCTTGGCCGCGGGGTTCGCTAAGGGGGATACGCAGTATTTT

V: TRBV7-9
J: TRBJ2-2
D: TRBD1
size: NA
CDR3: CASSVQTKGQGTGELFF
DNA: TGTGCCAGCAGCGTCCAGACGAAGGGACAGGGTACCGGGGAGCTGTTTTTT

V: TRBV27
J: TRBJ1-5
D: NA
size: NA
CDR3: CASRGLGNQPQHF
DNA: TGTGCCAGCAGGGGTCTCGGGAATCAGCCCCAGCATTTT

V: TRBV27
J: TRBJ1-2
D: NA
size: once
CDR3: CASSYRVNYGYTF
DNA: TGTGCCAGCAGTTACAGGGTGAACTATGGCTACACCTTC

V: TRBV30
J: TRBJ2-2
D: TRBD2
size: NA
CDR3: CAWSGLAGVVSGELFF
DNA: TGTGCCTGGAGTGGCCTAGCGGGGGTGGTCTCCGGGGAGCTGTTTTTT

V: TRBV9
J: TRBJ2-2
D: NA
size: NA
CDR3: CASSVSPDSTGELFF
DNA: TGTGCCAGCAGCGTAAGTCCGGACAGCACCGGGGAGCTGTTTTTT

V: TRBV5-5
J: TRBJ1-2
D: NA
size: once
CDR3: CASSLASGGGYTF
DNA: TGTGCCAGCAGCTTGGCCTCGGGCGGGGGCTACACCTTC

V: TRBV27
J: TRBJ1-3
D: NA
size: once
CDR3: CASSLSHRESSGNTIYF
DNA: TGTGCCAGCAGTTTATCCCACAGGGAAAGCTCTGGAAACACCATATATTTT

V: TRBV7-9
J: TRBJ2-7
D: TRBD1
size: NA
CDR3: CASSLGTGIRSYEQYF
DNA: TGTGCCAGCAGCTTAGGGACAGGGATCCGCTCCTACGAGCAGTACTTC

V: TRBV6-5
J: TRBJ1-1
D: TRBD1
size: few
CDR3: CASRYKQGQAEAFF
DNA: TGTGCCAGCAGGTATAAACAGGGGCAGGCTGAAGCTTTCTTT

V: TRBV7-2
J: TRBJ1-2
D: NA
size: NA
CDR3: CASSLWANNYGYTF
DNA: TGTGCCAGCAGCTTGTGGGCCAATAACTATGGCTACACCTTC

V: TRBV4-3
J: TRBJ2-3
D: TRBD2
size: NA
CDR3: CASSQETGLAGTDTQYF
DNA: TGCGCCAGCAGCCAAGAAACCGGACTAGCGGGGACAGATACGCAGTATTTT

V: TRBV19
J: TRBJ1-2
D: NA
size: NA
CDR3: CASSILDRPTYGYTF
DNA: TGTGCCAGTAGTATCTTGGACAGACCGACCTATGGCTACACCTTC

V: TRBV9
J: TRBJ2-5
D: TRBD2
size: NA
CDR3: CASSLSGLAGQETQYF
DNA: TGTGCCAGCAGTCTGTCGGGACTAGCGGGCCAAGAGACCCAGTACTTC

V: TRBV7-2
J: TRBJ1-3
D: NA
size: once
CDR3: CASSSGPGFSSGNTIYF
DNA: TGTGCCAGCAGCTCAGGGCCAGGATTCAGCTCTGGAAACACCATATATTTT

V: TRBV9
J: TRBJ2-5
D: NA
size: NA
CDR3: CASSFGGLPRETQYF
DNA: TGTGCCAGCAGCTTTGGGGGACTTCCCAGGGAGACCCAGTACTTC

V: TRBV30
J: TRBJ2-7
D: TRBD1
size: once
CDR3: CAWKGTDSYEQYF
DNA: TGTGCCTGGAAAGGGACAGACTCCTACGAGCAGTACTTC

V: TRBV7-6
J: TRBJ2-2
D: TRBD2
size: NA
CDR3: CASSLEAGLGGELFF
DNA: TGTGCCAGCAGCTTAGAAGCGGGGTTGGGCGGGGAGCTGTTTTTT

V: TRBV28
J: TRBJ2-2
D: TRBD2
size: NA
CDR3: CASRREPNTGELFF
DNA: TGTGCCAGCAGGCGGGAGCCGAACACCGGGGAGCTGTTTTTT

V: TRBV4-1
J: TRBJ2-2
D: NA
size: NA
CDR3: CASSQEVESANTGELFF
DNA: TGCGCCAGCAGCCAAGAAGTAGAGAGCGCGAACACCGGGGAGCTGTTTTTT

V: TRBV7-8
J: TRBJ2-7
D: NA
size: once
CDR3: CASSLEYRVYEQYF
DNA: TGTGCCAGCAGCTTAGAGTACAGGGTCTACGAGCAGTACTTC

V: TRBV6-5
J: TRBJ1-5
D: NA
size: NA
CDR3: CASSYAWEGQPQHF
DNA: TGTGCCAGCAGTTACGCGTGGGAGGGTCAGCCCCAGCATTTT

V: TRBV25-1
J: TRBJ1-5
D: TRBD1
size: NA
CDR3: CASSELQGNQPQHF
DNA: TGTGCCAGCAGTGAACTACAGGGGAATCAGCCCCAGCATTTT